This T cell receptor beta chain appears in the sequencing data of a study of blood T cell repertoires in COVID-19. Study-level background: In each case, the material was cDNA or gDNA derived from T cells, B-cell-depleted T cells, or PBMCs.

Clones were sequenced by immunoSEQ multiplex PCR, and TCRdb holds only the in-frame ones, with some missing. The sample holds just over 650,000 clones; 85% to 90% are singletons and the top ten take approximately 0.25%. The clonotype was recovered from a young woman with acute or convalescent COVID-19. The material sequenced was peripheral blood.

The CDR3: CASSVGLDSNQPQHF. The CDR3 coding sequence is TGTGCCAGCAGCGTAGGGTTAGATAGCAATCAGCCCCAGCATTTT. J is TRBJ1-5 and V is TRBV9, with D hard to call. Germline CDR1 reads SGDLS; CDR2 reads YYNGEE. CDR3 length equals 15 residues. Trimming shortened V by 0 bases and J by 0 bases, and 7 bases separated the two germline ends.